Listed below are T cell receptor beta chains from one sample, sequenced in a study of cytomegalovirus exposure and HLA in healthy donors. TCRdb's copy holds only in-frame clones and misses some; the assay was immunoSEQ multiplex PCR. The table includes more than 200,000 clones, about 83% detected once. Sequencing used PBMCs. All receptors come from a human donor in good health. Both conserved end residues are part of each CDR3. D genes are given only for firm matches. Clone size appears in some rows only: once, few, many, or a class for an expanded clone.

CDR3: CASSMRDRGQYNEQFF; DNA: TGTGCCAGTAGTATGAGGGACAGGGGACAGTACAATGAGCAGTTCTTC; J: TRBJ2-1; size: NA; D: TRBD1; V: TRBV19
CDR3: CASSLGVKDTQYF; DNA: TGTGCCAGCAGCCTAGGCGTTAAAGATACGCAGTATTTT; J: TRBJ2-3; size: NA; D: NA; V: TRBV7-3
CDR3: CASSSDRGSYNEQFF; DNA: TGTGCCAGCAGCTCAGACAGGGGGTCCTACAATGAGCAGTTCTTC; J: TRBJ2-1; size: NA; D: TRBD1; V: TRBV7-2
CDR3: CASSIADSTYSYEQYF; DNA: TGTGCCAGTAGTATCGCTGACAGCACCTACTCCTACGAGCAGTACTTC; J: TRBJ2-7; size: NA; D: NA; V: TRBV19
CDR3: CATSGEGGVPYNEQFF; DNA: TGTGCCACCAGCGGAGAGGGGGGAGTACCCTACAATGAGCAGTTCTTC; J: TRBJ2-1; size: NA; D: NA; V: TRBV15
CDR3: CASRKIGQAIYEQYF; DNA: TGTGCCAGCAGAAAAATTGGACAGGCGATTTACGAGCAGTACTTC; J: TRBJ2-7; size: NA; D: TRBD1; V: TRBV19
CDR3: CASSMGHSQNTEAFF; DNA: TGTGCCAGCAGCATGGGACACTCACAGAACACTGAAGCTTTCTTT; J: TRBJ1-1; size: NA; D: NA; V: TRBV9
CDR3: CASSERRAGTDTQYF; DNA: TGTGCCAGCAGTGAAAGGAGGGCGGGAACAGATACGCAGTATTTT; J: TRBJ2-3; size: few; D: NA; V: TRBV2
CDR3: CASSRGGRGQGTEAFF; DNA: TGTGCCAGCAGCAGAGGCGGCAGGGGGCAGGGCACTGAAGCTTTCTTT; J: TRBJ1-1; size: NA; D: TRBD1; V: TRBV7-9
CDR3: CASSSFRDRADEQYF; DNA: TGTGCCAGCAGTTCATTCCGGGACAGGGCTGACGAGCAGTACTTC; J: TRBJ2-7; size: NA; D: TRBD1; V: TRBV7-2
CDR3: CASSSRVSVYGYTF; DNA: TGTGCCAGCAGTAGCAGGGTATCCGTCTATGGCTACACCTTC; J: TRBJ1-2; size: NA; D: NA; V: TRBV27
CDR3: CASSEGTRDYEQYF; DNA: TGCGCCAGCTCGGAGGGGACTAGAGACTACGAGCAGTACTTC; J: TRBJ2-7; size: NA; D: TRBD2; V: TRBV5-1
CDR3: CASSGPAGKYTGELFF; DNA: TGTGCCAGCAGCGGGCCAGCGGGAAAGTACACCGGGGAGCTGTTTTTT; J: TRBJ2-2; size: NA; D: TRBD2; V: TRBV7-2
CDR3: CASRDRLNTEAFF; DNA: TGCGCCAGCCGGGACAGATTGAACACTGAAGCTTTCTTT; J: TRBJ1-1; size: NA; D: TRBD1; V: TRBV4-1
CDR3: CASSLGTGRFPKPNTDTQYF; DNA: TGTGCCAGCAGTTTGGGGACAGGGCGATTCCCAAAGCCCAACACAGATACGCAGTATTTT; J: TRBJ2-3; size: NA; D: TRBD1; V: TRBV28
CDR3: CASSLAGGSGSYNEQFF; DNA: TGTGCCAGCAGCTTAGCAGGCGGAAGCGGGAGCTACAATGAGCAGTTCTTC; J: TRBJ2-1; size: once; D: TRBD2; V: TRBV7-8
CDR3: CASSDTRLAGLQREQFF; DNA: TGTGCCAGCAGTGACACGAGACTAGCGGGCTTACAACGTGAGCAGTTCTTC; J: TRBJ2-1; size: NA; D: TRBD2; V: TRBV6-4
CDR3: CASSGGLAGGGTGELFF; DNA: TGTGCCAGCAGCGGGGGACTAGCGGGAGGGGGCACCGGGGAGCTGTTTTTT; J: TRBJ2-2; size: NA; D: TRBD2; V: TRBV5-4
CDR3: CASSLVSGAGNEQFF; DNA: TGTGCCAGCAGCTTAGTTTCAGGAGCGGGGAATGAGCAGTTCTTC; J: TRBJ2-1; size: NA; D: TRBD2; V: TRBV7-3
CDR3: CASRHLGQGSYEQYF; DNA: TGTGCCAGCAGGCACCTGGGACAGGGGTCATACGAGCAGTACTTC; J: TRBJ2-7; size: NA; D: TRBD1; V: TRBV27
CDR3: CAWRKPGLAGAEQYF; DNA: TGTGCCTGGAGGAAACCGGGACTAGCGGGTGCGGAGCAGTACTTC; J: TRBJ2-7; size: NA; D: TRBD2; V: TRBV30
CDR3: CASSLDRHTDTQYF; DNA: TGTGCCAGCAGCTTAGACAGACACACAGATACGCAGTATTTT; J: TRBJ2-3; size: NA; D: NA; V: TRBV7-9
CDR3: CASSLALPGQGTEQYF; DNA: TGTGCCAGCAGCTTAGCGCTCCCGGGACAGGGGACCGAGCAGTACTTC; J: TRBJ2-7; size: NA; D: TRBD1; V: TRBV7-2
CDR3: CASSLKGTSGRSSYNEQFF; DNA: TGTGCCAGCAGCTTAAAAGGGACTAGCGGGAGGAGCTCCTACAATGAGCAGTTCTTC; J: TRBJ2-1; size: NA; D: TRBD2; V: TRBV11-2
CDR3: CASSPGLGQGSYEQYF; DNA: TGTGCCAGCTCACCGGGCCTGGGACAGGGCTCGTACGAGCAGTACTTC; J: TRBJ2-7; size: NA; D: TRBD1; V: TRBV18
CDR3: CASSLGAYNEQFF; DNA: TGTGCCAGCAGCCTCGGGGCCTACAATGAGCAGTTCTTC; J: TRBJ2-1; size: few; D: NA; V: TRBV7-2
CDR3: CASSVTSGTQETQYF; DNA: TGTGCCAGCAGCGTGACTAGCGGGACTCAAGAGACCCAGTACTTC; J: TRBJ2-5; size: NA; D: TRBD2; V: TRBV9
CDR3: CASSVGLAGAYEQYF; DNA: TGTGCCAGCAGTGTGGGACTAGCGGGCGCCTACGAGCAGTACTTC; J: TRBJ2-7; size: NA; D: TRBD2; V: TRBV28
CDR3: CASSLYNSNTEAFF; DNA: TGTGCCAGCAGTTTATACAATTCGAACACTGAAGCTTTCTTT; J: TRBJ1-1; size: once; D: NA; V: TRBV27
CDR3: CASSSSHTSSYEQYF; DNA: TGTGCCAGCAGTTCCAGCCACACTAGCTCCTACGAGCAGTACTTC; J: TRBJ2-7; size: NA; D: NA; V: TRBV7-9
CDR3: CASSIETGGPAFF; DNA: TGTGCCAGTAGTATCGAGACAGGGGGCCCAGCTTTCTTT; J: TRBJ1-1; size: once; D: TRBD1; V: TRBV19
CDR3: CASSLQRGTDTQYF; DNA: TGTGCCAGCAGCTTACAGCGGGGAACAGATACGCAGTATTTT; J: TRBJ2-3; size: NA; D: TRBD2; V: TRBV11-1
CDR3: CASSAAGSAYEQYF; DNA: TGTGCCAGCAGCGCAGCCGGGTCTGCCTACGAGCAGTACTTC; J: TRBJ2-7; size: NA; D: NA; V: TRBV7-9
CDR3: CSPIGEETQYF; DNA: TGCAGTCCTATCGGGGAAGAGACCCAGTACTTC; J: TRBJ2-5; size: NA; D: NA; V: TRBV20-1
CDR3: CASSPAGGLSYEQYF; DNA: TGTGCCAGCAGCCCGGCGGGGGGGTTATCCTACGAGCAGTACTTC; J: TRBJ2-7; size: NA; D: TRBD2; V: TRBV5-4
CDR3: CASSYGGGIQETQYF; DNA: TGTGCCAGCAGTTACGGGGGGGGGATCCAAGAGACCCAGTACTTC; J: TRBJ2-5; size: NA; D: TRBD2; V: TRBV6-6
CDR3: CASSLVTGAQETQYF; DNA: TGTGCCAGCAGCTTAGTAACAGGAGCCCAAGAGACCCAGTACTTC; J: TRBJ2-5; size: NA; D: NA; V: TRBV11-3
CDR3: CSSSFWQGPATTYNEQFF; DNA: TGTTCCAGCAGCTTTTGGCAGGGGCCGGCTACCACCTACAATGAGCAGTTCTTC; J: TRBJ2-1; size: NA; D: NA; V: TRBV7-9
CDR3: CASSLLTGGNEKLFF; DNA: TGTGCCAGCAGCTTGTTGACAGGGGGGAATGAAAAACTGTTTTTT; J: TRBJ1-4; size: NA; D: TRBD1; V: TRBV5-6
CDR3: CASSYDRGDGGYTF; DNA: TGTGCCAGCAGTTACGACAGGGGAGACGGTGGCTACACCTTC; J: TRBJ1-2; size: NA; D: TRBD1; V: TRBV6-5
CDR3: CASSNLLGVIEQFF; DNA: TGTGCCAGCAGTAATCTGCTCGGAGTTATTGAGCAGTTCTTC; J: TRBJ2-1; size: NA; D: NA; V: TRBV28
CDR3: CASSPPGTGVQETQYF; DNA: TGTGCCAGTAGTCCTCCCGGGACAGGGGTACAAGAGACCCAGTACTTC; J: TRBJ2-5; size: NA; D: TRBD1; V: TRBV19
CDR3: CASSFEASGALRQFF; DNA: TGTGCCAGCAGCTTCGAGGCTAGCGGAGCGCTCCGGCAGTTCTTC; J: TRBJ2-1; size: NA; D: TRBD2; V: TRBV7-2
CDR3: CASSPLGQGAYNEQFF; DNA: TGCGCCAGCAGCCCTTTGGGACAGGGGGCCTACAATGAGCAGTTCTTC; J: TRBJ2-1; size: NA; D: TRBD1; V: TRBV4-1
CDR3: CASSFLVGMGQDYEQYF; DNA: TGCGCCAGCAGCTTCTTGGTAGGTATGGGACAGGATTACGAGCAGTACTTC; J: TRBJ2-7; size: NA; D: TRBD1; V: TRBV5-1
CDR3: CATSTGNTIYF; DNA: TGTGCCACCTCTACTGGAAACACCATATATTTT; J: TRBJ1-3; size: NA; D: NA; V: TRBV19
CDR3: CACTREIYGYTF; DNA: TGTGCCTGTACGAGGGAGATCTATGGCTACACCTTC; J: TRBJ1-2; size: once; D: NA; V: TRBV30
CDR3: CAIGQLDEQFF; DNA: TGTGCCATCGGGCAGTTGGATGAGCAGTTCTTC; J: TRBJ2-1; size: NA; D: NA; V: TRBV10-3
CDR3: CASSFRDYPWVQFF; DNA: TGTGCCAGCAGCTTCCGGGACTACCCTTGGGTGCAGTTCTTC; J: TRBJ2-1; size: once; D: TRBD2; V: TRBV7-3
CDR3: CASSLGLAGLYEQYF; DNA: TGCGCCAGCAGCTTGGGACTAGCGGGACTCTACGAGCAGTACTTC; J: TRBJ2-7; size: once; D: TRBD2; V: TRBV5-1
CDR3: CASSWTGASGSNEQFF; DNA: TGTGCCAGCAGCTGGACTGGGGCTAGCGGGAGCAATGAGCAGTTCTTC; J: TRBJ2-1; size: NA; D: TRBD2; V: TRBV11-3
CDR3: CASSFGLAGGYEQYF; DNA: TGTGCCAGCAGTTTTGGACTAGCGGGGGGCTACGAGCAGTACTTC; J: TRBJ2-7; size: few; D: TRBD2; V: TRBV27